Given below is one TCR beta chain in context. Its antigen is currently unknown. 13 Jbeta primers and 60 Vbeta primers were used for the PCR. The data were produced by immunoSEQ multiplex PCR, yet TCRdb's version contains in-frame clones alone and is incomplete. The sample holds around 70,000 clones, around 86% seen once. This specimen comes from a study of cytomegalovirus exposure and HLA in healthy donors. General observations from the study: For TCR beta chains, V- and J-gene trimming was later linked to a missense DCLRE1C variant. Sequencing had likely introduced a cluster of highly shared sequence variants as an artifact.

The CDR3 has 15 residues. CDR1 KGHSH and CDR2 LQKENI come from the germline V gene. Losses at the gene ends were 3 bases for V and 0 bases for J; bases not matched to a gene: 5. This clonotype was obtained from a woman younger than 45 in good health and CMV-seronegative. The genes are TRBV18 and TRBJ2-7; TRBD2 agrees at 7 bases. Sequences were obtained from PBMCs. This chain's CDR3 is CASSPTSLASYEQYF. The DNA for the CDR3 is TGTGCCAGCTCACCGACTAGCTTGGCCTCCTACGAGCAGTACTTC.